This entry lists 7 T cell receptor beta chains sequenced from one sample in a study of blood T cells in healthy people across ages. A second about 6 to 11 cycle PCR used barcoded and J-beta primers. TCRdb reprocessed the 5' RACE reads via MiXCR and lists one record per CDR3 protein. The sample gives around 800,000 distinct CDR3 sequences, roughly 44% of which show up once; 15% to 25% is in the top ten. The sample consisted of blood. The receptors here all came from a man aged 55-75 years in good health.

Notes on this clonotype: Since no conserved phenylalanine or tryptophan closes the CDR3, a read error is the likely cause. The DNA is left out, because the CDR3 cannot be placed on it with certainty; the CDR3 is given as TCRdb lists it. The rearrangement uses TRBV4-3 and TRBJ2-1; TRBD2 reflects the table's D call only, with no check against the DNA. Ends included, the CDR3 has 15 residues. From germline, CDR1 is LGHNA and CDR2 YSLEER. CDR3 protein: CASSQESNYDYTFGS.

The chain joins TRBV6-5 to TRBJ2-5; maybe TRBD2 (6 bases). In germline, CDR1 is MNHEY, CDR2 SVGAGI. Trimming left V 6 bases short and J 4 bases short, with 12 bases between. This CDR3 is 13 amino acids long. CDR3 in DNA: TGTGCCAGCAGCCCGACTAGACCAGAGACCCAGTACTTC. This sequence encodes CASSPTRPETQYF.

This clonotype was seen a handful of times. The rearrangement uses TRBV7-2 and TRBJ2-7; 8 positions agree with TRBD1. Germline loops: CDR1 SGHTA, CDR2 FQGNSA. The CDR3 has 18 residues. The V gene end was trimmed by 0 bases and the J gene end by 2 bases; junction bases not matched to a gene: 12. The CDR3 DNA follows: TGTGCCAGCAGCTTAGCGTGGTCCTCACAGGGGGTGACCTACGAGCAGTACTTC. Its translation: CASSLAWSSQGVTYEQYF.

This clonotype has only a few counts. V is TRBV29-1 and J is TRBJ2-3; 11 bases fit TRBD2. Germline values: CDR1 SQVTM, CDR2 ANQGSEA. J gave up 8 bases and V 5 bases, and 9 bases lay outside the gene matches. This CDR3 spans 14 amino acids. The CDR3 nucleotides read TGCAGCGTTAGGGCTAGCGGGGGGTCGGGTACGCAGTATTTT. This translates into CSVRASGGSGTQYF.

The chain has TRBV28 and TRBJ1-4, with TRBD1 identical over 7 bases. The CDR3 loop spans 14 amino acids. The germline gives CDR1 MDHEN, CDR2 SYDVKM. Losses at the gene ends were 6 bases for V and 7 bases for J; bases not matched to a gene: 8. CDR3 amino acids: CASSQTGTREKLFF. As DNA, the CDR3 is TGTGCCAGCAGCCAGACAGGGACCCGTGAAAAACTGTTTTTT.

This clonotype was found once. The rearrangement uses TRBV20-1 and TRBJ2-7; 10 positions agree with TRBD2. The ends lost 6 bases at V and 2 bases at J; junction bases unmatched: 4. Germline CDR1 reads DFQATT; CDR2 reads SNEGSKA (reference sequence). This CDR3 spans 13 amino acids. CDR3 sequence (DNA): TGCAGTGCCAAGCTAGCGGGGGCCTACGAGCAGTACTTC. Amino acids: CSAKLAGAYEQYF.

This clonotype came up a few times. The rearrangement links TRBV4-1 to TRBJ2-1, with 11 bases identical to TRBD2. Germline CDR1 is MGHRA and CDR2 is YSYEKL. Trimming took 4 bases from V and 7 from J; bases not matched to a gene: 6. This CDR3 has 15 amino acids. The CDR3 coding sequence is TGCGCCAGCAGCCTAAGGCTAGCGGGGGGAAATGAGCAGTTCTTC. It translates to CASSLRLAGGNEQFF.